Sequencing of this TCR beta chain was carried out in a study of sequential checkpoint blockade in melanoma (dated by TCRdb to 2018 to 2020). Notes on the research overall: Patients were randomized 1:1 to first-line nivolumab followed by ipilimumab (arm A) or ipilimumab followed by nivolumab (arm B). Maintenance nivolumab was given following each of the two trial sequences.

With regard to this clone: What this receptor recognizes is not known. The input lacks base qualities; no much larger clone sits a single base away.

The paper's findings and limits, for the study overall: Larger, independent patient cohorts are needed to validate the response-prediction model that combines TCR metrics and mutation burden.

Explained via the paper, the treatment or condition label denotes: randomized to nivolumab then ipilimumab (arm A) or the reverse (arm B). None of the patients in the trial had previously been given DNA-damaging chemotherapy. On a FACS Aria II flow cytometer, live CD3+CD8+ cells that were negative for CD19 and CD56 were sorted from thawed PBMCs. Samples were obtained from patients with melanoma enrolled in CheckMate 064, a randomized, open-label phase II trial of sequential checkpoint blockade. Peripheral blood mononuclear cells were collected by leukapheresis, purified with Ficoll-Paque, and frozen in human serum with approximately 9.4% DMSO. Purity of sorted blood CD3+CD8+ cells was verified at >95% immediately after sorting, followed by DNA extraction. TCRbeta CDR3 regions were immunosequenced from genomic DNA with the immunoSEQ Assay. Genomic DNA was amplified by bias-controlled multiplex PCR before high-throughput sequencing. Concerning the study's data processing: To quantify the absolute abundance of each unique TCRbeta CDR3 region, the sequences were collapsed and filtered. Clonality, defined as 1 minus Pielou's evenness, was calculated using only productive rearrangements. A previously published method was used to identify clones whose frequencies were significantly greater in on-treatment samples than in baseline samples. Not all clones reach the TCRdb copy of this immuneACCESS table, which keeps in-frame sequences only. Checked studies attribute under half of the gap to unresolved V genes and leave the rest unexplained. V and J calls and clone size are copied from that table; D and trimming were computed from the DNA. In this sample the table shows about 20,000 clones, roughly 80% of which occur a single time. The ten largest clones add up to 27% of the sample.

From cysteine to phenylalanine, the CDR3 is 18 amino acids long. Just CDR3 DNA is preserved here, 54 bases in frame from base 1. Ends trimmed: V by 5 bases, J by 5 bases; bases unmatched to a gene: 17. Sequences MDHEN (CDR1) and SYDVKM (CDR2) are obtained from the germline V gene. The specimen comprised CD8+ T cells sorted from blood (inferred from file names), sampled from a patient given nivolumab and ipilimumab in sequence. The V and J segments used are TRBV28 and TRBJ2-3, with 9 central nucleotides matching TRBD2. The receptor's source is a human donor with melanoma. The CDR3 here reads CASSTRLVRGGALDTQYF. DNA sequence: TGTGCCAGCAGTACACGACTTGTGCGCGGGGGGGCCTTAGATACGCAGTATTTT.